This passage covers 21 T cell receptor beta chains from one sample sequenced in a study of CD8 T cells in ankylosing spondylitis (dated 2017 in TCRdb). The paper's findings and limits, for the study overall: A TCR beta motif of several highly homologous amino acid variants appeared characteristic of blood from ankylosing spondylitis patients.

These receptors are not linked to any known antigen. The receptor library was made with 5' RACE. TCRdb names Illumina HiSeq 2500 as the instrument used. The raw public data were reprocessed by TCRdb itself: fastp quality trimming at Q25, MiXCR clonotype calling, in-frame beta chains only. Entries that share a CDR3 protein sequence are merged under the most common genes and DNA. Within this sample are a few hundred thousand distinct CDR3 sequences, with less than 9.5% of them counted one time only. The ten largest make up more than 14% of the sample. Sequences were obtained from blood, either unsorted or a sorted T cell fraction (not recorded which). These receptor sequences come from a male donor with ankylosing spondylitis.

The chain recombines TRBV28 with TRBJ1-5; 7 bases are a match to TRBD1. Trimming took 5 bases from V and 9 from J; bases not matched to a gene: 4. The CDR3 runs 12 residues. Germline values: CDR1 MDHEN, CDR2 SYDVKM. The CDR3 DNA follows: TGTGCCAGCAGTACGAGGACAGGGCCCCAGCATTTT. It yields the protein CASSTRTGPQHF.

V usage is TRBV5-1 and J usage is TRBJ2-2, with D possibly being TRBD1 (5 bases). V gave up 0 bases and J gave up 1 base, with 16 bases separating them. Germline CDR1 reads SGHRS; CDR2 reads YFSETQ. The CDR3 length is 18 residues. CDR3 amino acids: CASSLGPRHQGNTGELFF. CDR3 bases: TGCGCCAGCAGCTTGGGGCCCCGTCATCAGGGGAACACCGGGGAGCTGTTTTTT.

In DNA form, the CDR3 reads TGCGCCAGCAGCCCCTTGCCTACTGGGGTTAGCACAGATACGCAGTATTTT. It specifies CASSPLPTGVSTDTQYF. The chain carries TRBV5-1 and TRBJ2-3; D is ambiguous. The CDR3 is 17 amino acids. Trimming took off 4 bases at V and 0 bases at J, with 18 bases between the two ends. Germline assignment: CDR1 SGHRS and CDR2 YFSETQ.

At least ten counts were recorded for this clonotype. The rearrangement joins TRBV29-1 to TRBJ2-5; 7 bases match TRBD2. CDR1 SQVTM and CDR2 ANQGSEA come from the germline V gene. CDR3 length: 10 residues. V shed 6 bases and J 5 bases; nucleotides not matched to a gene: 0. This CDR3 reads CSVGGETQYF. DNA for the CDR3: TGCAGCGTGGGGGGGGAGACCCAGTACTTC. The full variable domain, rest sourced from reference TRBV29-1 and TRBJ2-5, is SAVISQKPSRDICQRGTSLTIQCQVDSQVTMMFWYRQQPGQSLTLIATANQGSEATYESGFVIDKFPISRPNLTFSTLTVSNMSPEDSSIYLCSVGGETQYFGPGTRLLVL.

This clonotype was observed a few times. The genes are TRBV2 and TRBJ2-1, with D unresolved. This CDR3 spans 13 amino acids. The germline CDR1 and CDR2 sequences are SNHLY and FYNNEI. Trimming removed 3 bases at V and 9 bases at J, with 12 bases between. DNA of the CDR3: TGTGCCAGCAGTGAGACCCAGGTCGGTGAGCAGTTCTTC. It yields the protein CASSETQVGEQFF.

This clonotype occurred many times. The rearrangement uses TRBV5-1 and TRBJ2-1; either TRBD1 or TRBD2 may supply D (5 bases each). The germline gives CDR1 SGHRS, CDR2 YFSETQ. This CDR3 is built from 14 residues. V gave up 0 bases and J gave up 9 bases, with 13 bases separating them. This CDR3 is CASSLAQAGSEQFF. For the CDR3, the DNA is TGCGCCAGCAGCTTGGCGCAGGCAGGGAGTGAGCAGTTCTTC.

This clonotype occurred a few times. The chain uses TRBV5-1 and TRBJ2-5; D unresolved. The V gene's germline CDR1 is SGHRS and CDR2 YFSETQ. The CDR3 contains 15 residues. V was pared by 0 bases and J by 5 bases, with 14 bases between. The CDR3 sequence is CASSLVGATSETQYF. CDR3 nucleotides: TGCGCCAGCAGCTTGGTGGGCGCTACATCGGAGACCCAGTACTTC.

This clonotype was detected a few times. This chain uses TRBV12-3 or TRBV12-4 with TRBJ2-5, with a weak D call TRBD2 (6 bases). CDR3 length: 15 amino acids. Trimming left V 6 bases short and J 4 bases short, with 18 bases between. CDR3 DNA: TGTGCCAGCAGCCTGGCCGCGGGATCCCGAGAGACCCAGTACTTC. Its protein is CASSLAAGSRETQYF.

This clonotype was seen only a few times. The chain couples TRBV20-1 to TRBJ2-3; D is perhaps TRBD1 (6 bases). The V end lost 5 bases, the J end lost 1 base, and 19 bases lay between the germline ends. This CDR3 comprises 16 residues. Germline V gene lookup returns CDR1 DFQATT and CDR2 SNEGSKA (reference sequence). For the CDR3, the DNA is TGCAGTGCTTCTCAAGCAGGGGCCCGGGGCACAGATACGCAGTATTTT. It encodes CSASQAGARGTDTQYF.

V usage is TRBV10-3 and J usage is TRBJ2-1; TRBD2 matches at 8 bases. CDR1 and CDR2 from the germline V gene are ENHRY and SYGVKD. This CDR3 has 15 amino acids. The ends lost 6 bases at V and 1 base at J; junction bases unmatched: 5. Here the CDR3 reads CAIRRAGESYNEQFF. The DNA for the CDR3 is TGTGCCATCAGACGAGCGGGAGAGTCCTACAATGAGCAGTTCTTC.

This clonotype showed up just a few times. The rearrangement links TRBV28 to TRBJ1-1; D is undetermined. The CDR3 runs to 14 residues. V was trimmed by 5 bases and J by 5 bases, leaving 15 bases between them. Germline lookup yields CDR1 MDHEN and CDR2 SYDVKM. The CDR3 nucleotides are TGTGCCAGCAGTACTAGACGGTGGGGTACTGAAGCTTTCTTT. Translated, it gives CASSTRRWGTEAFF.

V is TRBV7-9 and J is TRBJ2-2, with D possibly being TRBD2 (6 bases). V was clipped by 5 bases and J by 5 bases, with 18 bases between them. The length of the CDR3 is 16 residues. In germline, CDR1 is SEHNR, CDR2 FQNEAQ (reference sequence). CDR3 in DNA: TGTGCCAGCAGCAGCCCGCGGTCGGGGAGGACCGGGGAGCTGTTTTTT. Translating it yields CASSSPRSGRTGELFF.

The V and J genes are TRBV5-1 and TRBJ2-7; 7 nucleotides line up with TRBD2. The germline V gene encodes CDR1 SGHRS and CDR2 YFSETQ. This CDR3 spans 14 amino acids. V shed 4 bases and J 3 bases; nucleotides not matched to a gene: 7. The CDR3 coding sequence is TGCGCCAGCAGCCTTGTCCGGGACTACTACGAGCAGTACTTC. Its translation: CASSLVRDYYEQYF.

The genes are TRBV5-1 and TRBJ2-3; no firm D call. Germline CDR1 reads SGHRS; CDR2 reads YFSETQ. Between the trimmed V and J ends, which lost 0 bases and 1 base, there was a span of 9 bases. The CDR3 length is 15 residues. CDR3 nucleotides: TGCGCCAGCAGCTTGGGCCCCTCACGCACAGATACGCAGTATTTT. Translating gives CASSLGPSRTDTQYF.

This clonotype was detected ten times or more. The chain employs TRBV25-1 and TRBJ2-7; D possibly uses TRBD1 or TRBD2 (5 bases each). The CDR3 has 13 residues. Germline V lookup: CDR1 MGHDK, CDR2 SYGVNS. V was shortened by 6 bases and J by 6 bases, with 15 bases between the two germline ends. The CDR3 coding sequence is TGTGCCAGCAGAAAAACGGGTGGGGGCGAGCAGTACTTC. Protein sequence: CASRKTGGGEQYF.

This clonotype occurred a few times. The chain employs TRBV7-2 and TRBJ1-4; D gene unclear. There are 13 residues in the CDR3. The germline V gene has CDR1 SGHTA and CDR2 FQGNSA. V lost 2 bases to trimming and J lost 6 bases, with 7 bases between them. The CDR3 loop is CASSLKADEKLFF. CDR3 DNA sequence: TGTGCCAGCAGCTTAAAGGCAGATGAAAAACTGTTTTTT.

This clonotype has ten or more counts. This chain connects TRBV5-1 to TRBJ2-7; 8 bases are shared with TRBD1. Germline lookup yields CDR1 SGHRS and CDR2 YFSETQ. The CDR3 runs 13 residues. V dropped 2 bases and J dropped 7; count of bases not matched to a gene: 5. CDR3: CASSFGQGLEQYF. CDR3 bases: TGCGCCAGCAGCTTCGGACAGGGACTGGAGCAGTACTTC.

This clonotype was seen at least ten times. V usage is TRBV7-9 and J usage is TRBJ2-3, with D unresolved. V was shortened by 5 bases and J by 3 bases, with 18 bases between the two germline ends. The CDR3 has 16 amino acids. Germline assignment: CDR1 SEHNR and CDR2 FQNEAQ (reference sequence). The CDR3 DNA sequence: TGTGCCAGCAGCCCAATACTCCTCGGGCGGACAGATACGCAGTATTTT. Residues: CASSPILLGRTDTQYF.

This chain connects TRBV5-1 to TRBJ2-1; 9 bases agree with TRBD2. After removal of 4 bases from V and 8 bases from J, the junction contained 7 bases not matched to a gene. Germline-derived CDR1 and CDR2 are SGHRS and YFSETQ. The CDR3 contains 14 residues. For the CDR3, the DNA is TGCGCCAGCAGCGGATCCGGGACTAGCTATGAGCAGTTCTTC. Amino acid sequence: CASSGSGTSYEQFF.

Notes on this clonotype: A much more abundant neighbour one base away suggests this may be a read error. J is TRBJ1-2 and V is TRBV27; D remains ambiguous. There are 15 residues in the CDR3. Germline CDR1 reads MNHEY; CDR2 reads SMNVEV (reference sequence). In DNA, the CDR3 is TGTGCCAGCGGTTTTGCGGGGTTCACTAACTATGGCTACACCTTC. Amino acid sequence: CASGFAGFTNYGYTF.

The chain links TRBV3-1 to TRBJ2-3, with TRBD2 matching 8 bases. Germline CDR1 reads LGHDT; CDR2 reads YNNKEL (reference sequence). The V gene end was trimmed by 4 bases and the J gene end by 8 bases; junction bases not matched to a gene: 14. The CDR3 has 16 residues. The CDR3 bases are TGTGCCAGCAGCCTAATCCCGACTAGCGATGGGGGTACGCAGTATTTT. Translating gives CASSLIPTSDGGTQYF.